This T cell receptor beta chain was captured by sequencing in a study of identical twins. Overall study results and limits: In zero-insertion analyses, partial confounding could arise from invariant MAIT and iNKT cells. Weaker excess twin sharing was observed in beta out-of-frame sequences.

In germline, CDR1 is SGHRS, CDR2 YFSETQ. V lost 3 bases and J lost 0, with 13 bases in between. This CDR3 is built from 15 residues. Each donor was a healthy Caucasian. This clonotype was detected a few times. Its matching antigen is unknown. A single record per CDR3 protein comes from TCRdb applying MiXCR to the 5' RACE reads. Found here are fewer than 500,000 distinct CDR3 sequences, roughly an eighth of them singletons; the top ten hold approximately 0.98%. This sample also belongs to another study, concerning yellow fever vaccine responses in identical twins. That report notes: Each twin's T cell response to the vaccine was reported to look partly convergent and partly personalized.

The sequencing sample was made of CD4+ T cells sorted from blood. This TCR derives from a woman between 18 and 29 years old in good health. The chain recombines TRBV5-1 with TRBJ2-7; TRBD2 is a possible D gene (6 bases). In DNA, the CDR3 is TGCGCCAGCAGCTGGAGCCAGGGACTCTCCTACGAGCAGTACTTC. Protein product: CASSWSQGLSYEQYF. The variable domain in full, completed from reference TRBV5-1 and TRBJ2-7, reads KAGVTQTPRYLIKTRGQQVTLSCSPISGHRSVSWYQQTPGQGLQFLFEYFSETQRNKGNFPGRFSGRQFSNSRSEMNVSTLELGDSALYLCASSWSQGLSYEQYFGPGTRLTVT.